This T cell receptor beta chain was found in a study of identifying expanded T cells in peripheral blood. Study-wide results and limits: Over two and four weeks, about 15 and 19 clones changed, versus approximately 1.2 between replicates. Clone count variance between roughly 2-week samples rose with total template count.

Measured with immunoSEQ multiplex PCR; TCRdb has only the in-frame clones, and not every one. The sample contains approximately 75,000 clones, about nine tenths of which appear only once. Comment on this clone: Its antigen is unidentified.

Healthy donors had no documented immune events, such as infections, while sampled. Germline CDR1 MNHEY, CDR2 SVGAGI. Trimming removed 6 bases from V and 10 bases from J, with 19 bases in between. This CDR3 is 14 amino acids long. This receptor was identified in a person aged 18 to 70 in good health. V is TRBV6-5 and J is TRBJ2-1, with D uncertain. The sequenced material came from blood. CDR3 in amino acids: CASRLDFTIREQFF. Here the CDR3 DNA reads TGTGCCAGCAGGCTCGACTTCACTATTCGGGAGCAGTTCTTC.